The clone carrying this TCR beta chain was observed a handful of times. This CDR3 has 15 residues. Deletions cut 3 bases from V and 4 bases from J, with 15 bases between. The data are from a study of T-cell memory formation after mild COVID-19. Using its own MiXCR run on the 5' RACE reads, TCRdb lists one record per CDR3 protein. The table has fewer than 700,000 distinct CDR3 sequences, about a sixth seen once. Sequences were obtained from PBMCs or a T cell subset sorted from them (not recorded which). The chain combines TRBV12-3 or TRBV12-4 with TRBJ1-2, with D uncertain. This TCR was sampled from an adult woman who had mild COVID-19 (a few samples of this study predate the infection). Cell type and time point are not known. CDR3 protein: CASSFTRLSLYGYTF. CDR3 coding DNA: TGTGCCAGCAGTTTCACCAGGCTATCCCTCTATGGCTACACCTTC.